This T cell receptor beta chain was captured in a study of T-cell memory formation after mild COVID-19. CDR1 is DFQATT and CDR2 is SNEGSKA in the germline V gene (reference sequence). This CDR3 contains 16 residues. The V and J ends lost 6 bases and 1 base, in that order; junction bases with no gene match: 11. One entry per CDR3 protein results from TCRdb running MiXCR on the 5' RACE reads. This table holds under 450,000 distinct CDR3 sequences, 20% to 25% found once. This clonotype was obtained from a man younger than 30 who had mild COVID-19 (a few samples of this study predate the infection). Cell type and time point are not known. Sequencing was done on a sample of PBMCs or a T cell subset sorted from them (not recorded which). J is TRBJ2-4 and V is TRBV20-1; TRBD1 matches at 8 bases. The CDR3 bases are TGCAGTGCAGCAGGCGTCCGGGACAGGGCCAAAAACATTCAGTACTTC. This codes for CSAAGVRDRAKNIQYF.